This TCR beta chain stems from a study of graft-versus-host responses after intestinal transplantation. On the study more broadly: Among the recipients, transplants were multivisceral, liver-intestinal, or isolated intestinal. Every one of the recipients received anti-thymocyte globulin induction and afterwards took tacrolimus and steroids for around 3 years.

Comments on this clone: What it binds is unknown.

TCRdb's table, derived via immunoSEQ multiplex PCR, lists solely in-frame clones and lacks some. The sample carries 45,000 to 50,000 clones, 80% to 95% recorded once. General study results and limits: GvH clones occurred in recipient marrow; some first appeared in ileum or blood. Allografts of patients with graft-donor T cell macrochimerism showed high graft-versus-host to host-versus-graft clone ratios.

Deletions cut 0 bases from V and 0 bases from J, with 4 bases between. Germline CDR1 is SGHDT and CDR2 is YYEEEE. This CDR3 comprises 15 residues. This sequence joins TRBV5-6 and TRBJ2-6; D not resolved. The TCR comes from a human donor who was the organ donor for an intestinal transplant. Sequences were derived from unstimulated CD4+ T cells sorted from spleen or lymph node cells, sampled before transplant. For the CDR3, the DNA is TGTGCCAGCAGCTTGGTCTTCTCTGGGGCCAACGTCCTGACTTTC. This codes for CASSLVFSGANVLTF.